The next 9 T cell receptor beta chains were all read from a single sample in a study of T cells in localized non-small cell lung cancer. Only in-frame clones appear in the TCRdb table, and some are missing; sequencing was by immunoSEQ multiplex PCR. The sample lists 8,500 to 14,000 clones; less than 35% were seen once. This material consisted of lung tumor tissue, taken before any cancer treatment. These receptors were obtained from a man aged 40-75 years with stage I lung adenocarcinoma.

The V gene is TRBV5-1, the J gene TRBJ1-6, with a weak D call TRBD1 (6 bases). The CDR3 runs to 17 residues. CDR1 is SGHRS and CDR2 is YFSETQ in the germline V gene. Trimming removed 1 base at V and 8 bases at J, with 19 bases between. The CDR3 is CASSLLSGGGVDSPLHF. In nucleotides, the CDR3 is TGCGCCAGCAGCTTGCTTTCGGGGGGCGGAGTAGATTCACCCCTCCACTTT.

This clone is categorized as medium-sized. This chain links TRBV6-8 with TRBJ1-5; no firm D call. Germline V gene data show CDR1 as MNHGY and CDR2 as SAAAGT. V lost 10 bases and J 5 bases, leaving 15 bases between the germline ends. The CDR3 consists of 13 residues. The CDR3 DNA is TGTGCCACAGCAGATGCGTGGGATCAGCCCCAGCATTTT. Its protein is CATADAWDQPQHF.

V usage is TRBV9 and J usage is TRBJ2-2, with TRBD1 as a possible D gene (5 bases). V was cut by 5 bases and J by 3 bases, with 8 bases left in between. Per germline, CDR1 SGDLS and CDR2 YYNGEE. The CDR3 totals 13 residues. CDR3 amino acids: CASSGAHTGELFF. The CDR3 nucleotides read TGTGCCAGCAGTGGGGCGCACACCGGGGAGCTGTTTTTT.

This clone was seen a handful of times. The CDR3 bases are TGTGCCAGCAGCCCGCGGGGCGCTGGGGCCAACGTCCTGACTTTC. Translation gives CASSPRGAGANVLTF. The genes are TRBV9 and TRBJ2-6; TRBD2 might be the D (6 bases). V was trimmed by 4 bases and J by 2 bases, leaving 10 bases between them. CDR1 and CDR2 (germline): SGDLS, YYNGEE. The CDR3 covers 15 residues.

This clone is labeled as medium-sized. The V call is TRBV30, the J call TRBJ2-5; perhaps TRBD2 as D (7 bases). CDR3 length equals 15 residues. V gave up 0 bases and J gave up 4 bases, with 15 bases separating them. The germline CDR1 and CDR2 sequences are GTSNPN and SVGIG (reference sequence). Here the CDR3 DNA reads TGTGCCTGGAGTGTACGGGGGGCCCTGGGAGAGACCCAGTACTTC. It codes for CAWSVRGALGETQYF. The full variable domain, its missing parts supplied by reference TRBV30 and TRBJ2-5, is SQTIHQWPATLVQPVGSPLSLECTVEGTSNPNLYWYRQAAGRGLQLLFYSVGIGQISSEVPQNLSASRPQDRQFILSSKKLLLSDSGFYLCAWSVRGALGETQYFGPGTRLLVL.

This chain joins TRBV11-3 and TRBJ1-2, with unresolved D. CDR3 length: 14 residues. Germline assignment: CDR1 SGHNT and CDR2 YENEEA. V gave up 1 base and J gave up 3 bases, with 9 bases separating them. Written as DNA, the CDR3 is TGTGCCAGCAGCTTAGGGGGTGAGCACTATGGCTACACCTTC. Protein: CASSLGGEHYGYTF.

The chain combines TRBV6-7 with TRBJ2-7, with a tentative D call TRBD2 (5 bases). TRBV6-7 is classed as an ORF, of uncertain function. Trimming took 2 bases from V and 7 from J, leaving 12 bases between them. CDR3 size: 13 residues. CDR3 amino acids: CASSYRDYREQYF. The CDR3 DNA reads TGTGCCAGCAGTTACCGGGATTATAGGGAGCAGTACTTC.

This clone was seen more than once but under ten times. This rearrangement joins TRBV30 to TRBJ1-6; D is possibly TRBD1 (6 bases). Germline V gene lookup returns CDR1 GTSNPN and CDR2 SVGIG (reference sequence). The V end was cut by 4 bases, the J end by 2 bases, with 12 bases between. The CDR3 is 15 amino acids. This CDR3 reads CAWIGRDTYNSPLHF. The CDR3 DNA is TGTGCCTGGATAGGGAGGGACACCTATAATTCACCCCTCCACTTT.

The chain carries TRBV6-8 and TRBJ1-5, with TRBD1 identical over 7 bases. Losses at the gene ends were 4 bases for V and 11 bases for J; bases not matched to a gene: 8. The CDR3 totals 13 residues. The germline V gene has CDR1 MNHGY and CDR2 SAAAGT. The CDR3 bases are TGTGCCAGCAGTTCAGGGGGTGGCGGCACCCAGCATTTT. It translates to CASSSGGGGTQHF.